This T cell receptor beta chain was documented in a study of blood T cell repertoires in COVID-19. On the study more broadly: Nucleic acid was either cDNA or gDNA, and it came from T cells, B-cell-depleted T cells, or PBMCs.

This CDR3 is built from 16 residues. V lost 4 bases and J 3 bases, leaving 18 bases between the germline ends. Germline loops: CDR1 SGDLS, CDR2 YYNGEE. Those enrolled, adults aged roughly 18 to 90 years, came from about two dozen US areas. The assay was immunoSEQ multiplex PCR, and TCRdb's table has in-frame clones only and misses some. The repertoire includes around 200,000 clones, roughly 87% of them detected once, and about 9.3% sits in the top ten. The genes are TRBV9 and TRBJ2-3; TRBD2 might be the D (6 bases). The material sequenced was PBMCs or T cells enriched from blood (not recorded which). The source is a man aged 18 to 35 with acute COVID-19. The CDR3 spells CASSSGGGTSTDTQYF. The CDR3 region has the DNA TGTGCCAGCAGCTCCGGAGGCGGGACTTCTACAGATACGCAGTATTTT.